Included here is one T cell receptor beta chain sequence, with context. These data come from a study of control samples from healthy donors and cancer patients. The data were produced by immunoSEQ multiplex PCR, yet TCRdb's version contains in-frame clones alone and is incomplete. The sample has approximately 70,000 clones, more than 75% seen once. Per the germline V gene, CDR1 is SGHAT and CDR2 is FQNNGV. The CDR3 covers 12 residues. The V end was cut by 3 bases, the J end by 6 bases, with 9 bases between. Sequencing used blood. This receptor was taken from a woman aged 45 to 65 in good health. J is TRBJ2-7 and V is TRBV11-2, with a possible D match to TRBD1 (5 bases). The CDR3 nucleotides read TGTGCCAGCAGCTTCCAGGGTCTCGAGCAGTACTTC. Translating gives CASSFQGLEQYF.